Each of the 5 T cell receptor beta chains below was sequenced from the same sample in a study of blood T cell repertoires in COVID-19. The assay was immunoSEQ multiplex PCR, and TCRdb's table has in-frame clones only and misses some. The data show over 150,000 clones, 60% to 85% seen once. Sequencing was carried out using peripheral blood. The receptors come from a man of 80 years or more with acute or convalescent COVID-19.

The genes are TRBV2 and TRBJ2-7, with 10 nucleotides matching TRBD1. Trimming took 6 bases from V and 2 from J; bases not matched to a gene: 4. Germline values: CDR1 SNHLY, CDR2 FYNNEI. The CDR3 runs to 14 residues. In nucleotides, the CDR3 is TGTGCCAGCAGCCGGGACAGGGGCACCTACGAGCAGTACGTC. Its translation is CASSRDRGTYEQYV.

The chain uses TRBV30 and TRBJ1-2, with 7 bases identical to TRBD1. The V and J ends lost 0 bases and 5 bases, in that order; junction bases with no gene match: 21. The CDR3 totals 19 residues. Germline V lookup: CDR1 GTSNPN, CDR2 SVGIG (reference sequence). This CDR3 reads CAWSVQRGPFQLPPYGYTF. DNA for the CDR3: TGTGCCTGGAGTGTACAAAGGGGGCCCTTCCAATTACCTCCTTATGGCTACACCTTC.

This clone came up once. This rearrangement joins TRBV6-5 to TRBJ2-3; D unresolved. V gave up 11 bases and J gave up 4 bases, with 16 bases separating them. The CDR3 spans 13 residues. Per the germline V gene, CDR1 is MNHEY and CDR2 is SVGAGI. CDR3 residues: CAATGQISDTQYF. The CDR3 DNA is TGTGCCGCGACGGGTCAGATCTCAGATACGCAGTATTTT.

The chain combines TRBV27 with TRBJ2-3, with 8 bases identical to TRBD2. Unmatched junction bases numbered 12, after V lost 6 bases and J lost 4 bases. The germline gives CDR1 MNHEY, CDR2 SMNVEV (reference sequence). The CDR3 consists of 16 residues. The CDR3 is CASRLTGTRSSDTQYF. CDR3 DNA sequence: TGTGCCAGCAGATTGACCGGGACTAGAAGTTCAGATACGCAGTATTTT.

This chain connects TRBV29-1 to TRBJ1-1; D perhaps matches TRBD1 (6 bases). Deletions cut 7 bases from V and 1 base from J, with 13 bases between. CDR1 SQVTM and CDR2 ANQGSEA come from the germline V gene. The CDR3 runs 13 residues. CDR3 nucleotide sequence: TGCAGCGCCTCCGACAGGTGGAACACTGAAGCTTTCTTT. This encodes CSASDRWNTEAFF.